The 20 T cell receptor beta chains below come from one sample, sequenced in a study of T cell repertoires in cytomegalovirus infection. TCRdb independently ran MiXCR on the reads; one entry per CDR3 protein. The sample has about 490,000 distinct CDR3 sequences; 10% to 12% are singletons. The specimen was PBMCs. These receptor sequences come from a human donor in good health (CMV status not recorded). Some clones in this sample may be carry-over from other donors' samples.

The gene calls are TRBV3-1 and TRBJ1-5; D unresolved. This CDR3 contains 15 residues. From germline, CDR1 is LGHDT and CDR2 YNNKEL (reference sequence). Trimming pared 4 bases from V and 7 bases from J, leaving 17 bases between. The CDR3 here is CASSRGPMGGQPQHF. In DNA form, the CDR3 reads TGTGCCAGCAGCCGCGGGCCCATGGGAGGGCAGCCCCAGCATTTT.

This clonotype was seen only a few times. The chain links TRBV29-1 to TRBJ1-2, with 9 nucleotides matching TRBD1. Germline-derived CDR1 and CDR2 are SQVTM and ANQGSEA. The CDR3 sequence is 15 residues long. With V trimmed by 7 bases and J by 6 bases, 15 bases remained unmatched. The CDR3 is CSAKTRDRASDGYTF. The DNA of the CDR3 is TGCAGCGCAAAGACTCGGGACAGGGCTTCCGATGGCTACACCTTC. Complete variable domain (other parts from reference TRBV29-1 and TRBJ1-2): SAVISQKPSRDICQRGTSLTIQCQVDSQVTMMFWYRQQPGQSLTLIATANQGSEATYESGFVIDKFPISRPNLTFSTLTVSNMSPEDSSIYLCSAKTRDRASDGYTFGSGTRLTVV.

The V gene is TRBV5-6, the J gene TRBJ2-3, with D maybe TRBD1 (6 bases). The CDR3 consists of 15 residues. The germline V and J ends were trimmed by 0 bases and 1 base, with 9 bases remaining between them. Per germline, CDR1 SGHDT and CDR2 YYEEEE. CDR3 nucleotide sequence: TGTGCCAGCAGCTTGGACAGGGTGGGCACAGATACGCAGTATTTT. It is translated as CASSLDRVGTDTQYF.

V gene TRBV6-2 or TRBV6-3 combines with J gene TRBJ1-1; no clear D. The germline CDR1 and CDR2 sequences are MNHEY and SVGEGT. The CDR3 covers 14 residues. V shed 2 bases and J shed 13 bases, with 20 bases lying between them. CDR3 amino acids: CASSYNLALGWGFF. The CDR3 DNA reads as TGTGCCAGCAGTTACAACCTGGCCCTCGGGTGGGGTTTCTTT.

This clonotype was observed many times. The J gene is TRBJ2-7, the V gene TRBV19; possibly TRBD1 or TRBD2 for D (5 bases each). CDR1 LNHDA and CDR2 SQIVND come from the germline V gene (reference sequence). V shed 3 bases and J shed 6 bases, with 9 bases lying between them. The CDR3 spans 12 residues. The CDR3 loop is CASSIGAGEQYF. The CDR3, as DNA: TGTGCCAGTAGTATCGGGGCGGGCGAGCAGTACTTC.

Ten or more counts support this clonotype. This chain uses TRBV28 with TRBJ1-1; perhaps TRBD1 as D (6 bases). Germline assignment: CDR1 MDHEN and CDR2 SYDVKM. The V end lost 4 bases, the J end lost 9 bases, and 15 bases lay between the germline ends. The CDR3 is 13 residues long. The CDR3 region is CASSSMPGAQAFF. CDR3 in DNA: TGTGCCAGCAGTTCTATGCCGGGGGCGCAAGCTTTCTTT.

Details on this clonotype: This may stem from a read error, because a much larger clone lies one nucleotide away. The chain links TRBV27 to TRBJ1-2; a possible D gene is TRBD1 (6 bases). Germline assignment: CDR1 MNHEY and CDR2 SMNVEV (reference sequence). The CDR3 sequence is 12 residues long. Trimming removed 10 bases at V and 4 bases at J, with 13 bases between. DNA for the CDR3: TGTGCCACTCCCCAGGGGACCTATGGCTACACCTTC. Translating gives CATPQGTYGYTF.

This clonotype was counted many times. The chain couples TRBV2 to TRBJ2-1, with 14 bases fitting TRBD2. V was clipped by 8 bases and J by 6 bases; unmatched bases: 6. Germline-derived CDR1 and CDR2 are SNHLY and FYNNEI. This CDR3 has 15 amino acids. The CDR3 reads CASQTSGGAGNEQFF. The CDR3 DNA follows: TGTGCCAGCCAGACTAGCGGGGGGGCGGGCAATGAGCAGTTCTTC.

This clonotype was recorded many times. This rearrangement joins TRBV19 to TRBJ1-1; TRBD1 aligns across 7 bases. The CDR3 covers 15 residues. Germline assignment: CDR1 LNHDA and CDR2 SQIVND (reference sequence). The V segment lost 6 bases and the J segment 3 bases; nucleotides outside the gene matches: 10. The CDR3 loop is CASSLRQGEDTEAFF. Here the CDR3 DNA reads TGTGCCAGTAGCCTCCGACAGGGTGAGGACACTGAAGCTTTCTTT.

This clonotype was observed a handful of times. The chain recombines TRBV7-9 with TRBJ2-7, with 14 bases fitting TRBD2. The CDR3 covers 15 residues. Germline V gene lookup returns CDR1 SEHNR and CDR2 FQNEAQ (reference sequence). The V gene end was trimmed by 11 bases and the J gene end by 1 base; junction bases not matched to a gene: 7. The CDR3 region is CAPTGLAGDSYEQYF. DNA for the CDR3: TGTGCCCCAACGGGACTAGCGGGAGATTCCTACGAGCAGTACTTC.

In its sample, this clonotype was seen many times. V usage is TRBV6-1 and J usage is TRBJ1-5; TRBD1 might be the D (5 bases). Trimming left V 3 bases short and J 4 bases short, with 13 bases between. The CDR3 loop spans 15 amino acids. Per the germline V gene, CDR1 is MNHNS and CDR2 is SASEGT. Here the CDR3 DNA reads TGTGCCAGCAGTGAGGGGGACGGCCTTAATCAGCCCCAGCATTTT. Its translation is CASSEGDGLNQPQHF.

This clonotype was counted many times. The V gene is TRBV20-1, the J gene TRBJ2-5; either TRBD1 or TRBD2 may fit D (5 bases each). The ends were cut back, 5 bases at V and 0 bases at J, with 16 bases in the middle. The germline V gene encodes CDR1 DFQATT and CDR2 SNEGSKA (reference sequence). This CDR3 comprises 15 residues. The CDR3, as DNA: TGCAGTGCTGCCAGTTACAGGCGGGACCAAGAGACCCAGTACTTC. This gives the protein CSAASYRRDQETQYF.

This clonotype was observed at least ten times. The J gene is TRBJ2-5, the V gene TRBV24-1; 10 bases are shared with TRBD2. Germline CDR1 and CDR2: KGHDR and SFDVKD. J lost 5 bases, V lost 4 bases, and 12 bases had no gene match. The CDR3 extends over 17 amino acids. In DNA form, the CDR3 reads TGTGCCACCAGTGACCCTAGCGGGAGAGCCGCTTTCGAGACCCAGTACTTC. Protein product: CATSDPSGRAAFETQYF.

Regarding this clonotype: One base away lies a much larger clone, so this may be a sequencing read error. This sequence joins TRBV11-3 and TRBJ1-1; D call uncertain. The germline V gene has CDR1 SGHNT and CDR2 YENEEA. The CDR3 extends over 13 amino acids. Trimming pared 3 bases from V and 3 bases from J, leaving 8 bases between. CDR3 nucleotide sequence: TGTGCCAGCAGCTTTTATGGGGACACTGAAGCTTTCTTT. It is translated as CASSFYGDTEAFF.

Many counts were recorded for this clonotype. DNA of the CDR3: TGTGCCAGCAGCCCAGGCCCTTCTAGCTCCTACGAGCAGTACTTC. It codes for CASSPGPSSSYEQYF. V usage is TRBV7-9 and J usage is TRBJ2-7; D remains ambiguous. The V end was cut by 5 bases, the J end by 0 bases, with 14 bases between. This CDR3 contains 15 residues. Per the germline V gene, CDR1 is SEHNR and CDR2 is FQNEAQ (reference sequence).

The chain joins TRBV5-1 to TRBJ2-7; D uncertain. The CDR3 contains 13 residues. V gave up 0 bases and J gave up 2 bases, with 6 bases separating them. CDR1 is SGHRS, CDR2 YFSETQ, per germline. CDR3 in amino acids: CASSLDTAYEQYF. CDR3 DNA sequence: TGCGCCAGCAGCTTGGACACAGCCTACGAGCAGTACTTC.

The chain has TRBV5-1 and TRBJ2-3; 10 nucleotides match TRBD2. V lost 0 bases, J lost 3 bases, and 7 bases stayed unmatched. The CDR3 runs to 17 residues. The germline gives CDR1 SGHRS, CDR2 YFSETQ. The CDR3 bases are TGCGCCAGCAGCTTGGCGTTGAGTAGCGGGGGGACAGATACGCAGTATTTT. It encodes CASSLALSSGGTDTQYF.

This clonotype has at least ten counts. The gene calls are TRBV6-6 and TRBJ1-3; 7 nucleotides line up with TRBD1. This CDR3 is built from 14 residues. From germline, CDR1 is MNHNY and CDR2 SVGAGI (reference sequence). J was trimmed by 2 bases and V by 8 bases; bases with no gene match: 6. In nucleotides, the CDR3 is TGTGCCAGCCAGGACAGGATTACTGGAAACACCATATATTTT. Amino acid sequence: CASQDRITGNTIYF.

This CDR3 reads CASSLRGGNEKLFF. The CDR3 coding sequence is TGCGCCAGCAGCCTCCGAGGGGGAAATGAAAAACTGTTTTTT. This chain joins TRBV5-1 and TRBJ1-4, with D tentatively TRBD1 (6 bases). The CDR3 covers 14 residues. With 4 bases removed from V and 5 bases from J, the gap between germline ends came to 12 bases. Germline V gene data show CDR1 as SGHRS and CDR2 as YFSETQ.

This clonotype was counted ten times or more. This may come from a read error, since a much larger clone is one base off. The chain carries TRBV19 and TRBJ1-1; D is possibly TRBD1 (6 bases). The length of the CDR3 is 13 residues. Germline-derived CDR1 and CDR2 are LNHDA and SQIVND (reference sequence). Trimming removed 9 bases from V and 0 bases from J, with 11 bases in between. The CDR3 coding sequence is TGTGCCAGCAACGGACAGCTGAACACTGAAGCTTTCTTT. Protein sequence: CASNGQLNTEAFF.